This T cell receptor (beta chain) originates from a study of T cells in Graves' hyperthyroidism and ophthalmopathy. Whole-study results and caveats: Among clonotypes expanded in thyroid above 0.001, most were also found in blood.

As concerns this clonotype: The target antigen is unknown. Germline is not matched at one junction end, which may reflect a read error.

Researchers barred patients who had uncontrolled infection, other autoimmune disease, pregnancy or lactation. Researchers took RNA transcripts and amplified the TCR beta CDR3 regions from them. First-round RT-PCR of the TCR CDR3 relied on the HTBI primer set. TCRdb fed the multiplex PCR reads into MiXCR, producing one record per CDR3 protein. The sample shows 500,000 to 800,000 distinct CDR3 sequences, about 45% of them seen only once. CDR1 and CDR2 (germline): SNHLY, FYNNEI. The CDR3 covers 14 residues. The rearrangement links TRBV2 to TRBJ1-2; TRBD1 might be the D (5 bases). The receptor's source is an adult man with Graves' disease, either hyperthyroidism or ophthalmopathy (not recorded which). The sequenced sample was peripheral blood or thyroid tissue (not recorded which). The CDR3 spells CASSPRLGESGYTF. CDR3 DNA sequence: TGCGCCAGCAGCCCAAGGCTGGGGGAATCTGGCTACACCTTC.